This is a list of T cell receptor beta chains from one sample in a study of cytomegalovirus exposure and HLA in healthy donors. Clones were sequenced by immunoSEQ multiplex PCR, and TCRdb holds only the in-frame ones, with some missing. The sample holds 75,000 to 80,000 clones; about 76% are singletons and the top ten take about an eighth. Sequenced input: PBMCs. The receptors come from a male donor in good health and CMV-seropositive. CDR3s include the opening cysteine and the closing phenylalanine or tryptophan. A D gene is named only where the DNA matches it firmly. Some rows mark clone size as missing; the rest say once, few, many or name a class of expanded clone.

J: TRBJ2-1
size: -
V: TRBV10-3
D: TRBD2
DNA: TGTGCCATCACCTCAAGCGGGGGGCACAATGAGCAGTTCTTC
CDR3: CAITSSGGHNEQFF

J: TRBJ1-5
size: -
V: TRBV30
D: -
DNA: TGTGCCTGGAGTTACTATAGCAATCAGCCCCAGCATTTT
CDR3: CAWSYYSNQPQHF

J: TRBJ1-1
size: -
V: TRBV9
D: TRBD1
DNA: TGTGCCAGCAGCACCTCTCCGGGACAGGGGAAGACTGAAGCTTTCTTT
CDR3: CASSTSPGQGKTEAFF

J: TRBJ2-7
size: -
V: TRBV7-2
D: -
DNA: TGTGCCAGCAGTCTGACTAGGTCCTACGAGCAGTACTTC
CDR3: CASSLTRSYEQYF

J: TRBJ2-7
size: -
V: TRBV13
D: -
DNA: TGCGCCAGCAGCTTAGTAGGGGGATTCGGAAGGGGCGAGCAGTACTTC
CDR3: CASSLVGGFGRGEQYF

J: TRBJ2-2
size: few
V: TRBV21-1
D: -
DNA: TGTGCCAGCAGCAAAAGGGGGGGGCGGGAGAGTCAAACCGGGGAGCTGTTTTTT
CDR3: CASSKRGGRESQTGELFF

J: TRBJ2-5
size: -
V: TRBV2
D: -
DNA: TGTGCCAGCACGGGTGAGACCCAGTACTTC
CDR3: CASTGETQYF

J: TRBJ1-2
size: few
V: TRBV30
D: -
DNA: TGTGCCTGGAGTGTCCAGGGCTATGGCTACACCTTC
CDR3: CAWSVQGYGYTF

J: TRBJ2-7
size: -
V: TRBV5-6
D: TRBD2
DNA: TGTGCCAGCAGCTTGGGGTTCGGGGGGACGGGGGAGCAGTACTTC
CDR3: CASSLGFGGTGEQYF

J: TRBJ2-1
size: -
V: TRBV29-1
D: TRBD2
DNA: TGCAGCGGAGTAGCGGGGGGGAATGAGCAGTTCTTC
CDR3: CSGVAGGNEQFF

J: TRBJ2-7
size: -
V: TRBV13
D: TRBD1
DNA: TGTGCCAGCAGCAAGGGGGACAGGGTTTACGAGCAGTACTTC
CDR3: CASSKGDRVYEQYF

J: TRBJ1-4
size: -
V: TRBV5-1
D: -
DNA: TGCGCCAGCAGCGGCGGTACTAATGAAAAACTGTTTTTT
CDR3: CASSGGTNEKLFF

J: TRBJ1-2
size: -
V: TRBV6-1
D: -
DNA: TGTGCCAGCAGCCCGACACAGAACTATGGCTACACCTTC
CDR3: CASSPTQNYGYTF

J: TRBJ2-2
size: -
V: TRBV9
D: TRBD2
DNA: TGTGCCAGCAGCGTGGTGGGAGGGCCTTCCGCCGGGGAGCTGTTTTTT
CDR3: CASSVVGGPSAGELFF

J: TRBJ1-2
size: -
V: TRBV6-6
D: -
DNA: TGTGCCAGCAGGGGAGGACCGAGTTCCTATGGCTACACCTTC
CDR3: CASRGGPSSYGYTF

J: TRBJ2-3
size: few
V: TRBV6-6
D: TRBD1
DNA: TGTGCCAGCAGCAGGACAGGGGGTGGGTCAGATACGCAGTATTTT
CDR3: CASSRTGGGSDTQYF

J: TRBJ1-3
size: -
V: TRBV10-3
D: TRBD1
DNA: TGTGCCATCAGTTCACCTACAGGGGGCTCTGGAAACACCATATATTTT
CDR3: CAISSPTGGSGNTIYF

J: TRBJ2-3
size: -
V: TRBV7-3
D: -
DNA: TGTGCCAGCAGCTCCGGGACTGGGCCGCAGTATTTT
CDR3: CASSSGTGPQYF

J: TRBJ2-7
size: -
V: TRBV2
D: TRBD2
DNA: TGTGCCAGCAGTGAAGCTAGCGGGGTAGTTTACGAGCAGTACTTC
CDR3: CASSEASGVVYEQYF

J: TRBJ1-1
size: -
V: TRBV19
D: TRBD1
DNA: TGTGCCAGTAGACCCAGACAGGGTCGGTCCGACACTGAAGCTTTCTTT
CDR3: CASRPRQGRSDTEAFF

J: TRBJ2-7
size: -
V: TRBV28
D: TRBD1
DNA: TGTGCCAGCAGTTTAGAGGGGGCCTCCTACGAGCAGTACTTC
CDR3: CASSLEGASYEQYF

J: TRBJ2-3
size: -
V: TRBV30
D: TRBD2
DNA: TGTGCCTGGAGGGGACTAGCGAGCACAGATACGCAGTATTTT
CDR3: CAWRGLASTDTQYF

J: TRBJ1-6
size: -
V: TRBV6-6
D: TRBD1
DNA: TGTGCCAGCGAAGACAGGGAAGGCTCACCCCTCCACTTT
CDR3: CASEDREGSPLHF

J: TRBJ2-2
size: -
V: TRBV4-2
D: -
DNA: TGTGCCAGCAGCCCCTCCTTTTCCTGGGGGGCCGGGGAGCTGTTTTTT
CDR3: CASSPSFSWGAGELFF

J: TRBJ2-3
size: -
V: TRBV5-1
D: TRBD1
DNA: TGCGCCAGCAGCCTGGGACAGGGGGCATTAGATACGCAGTATTTT
CDR3: CASSLGQGALDTQYF

J: TRBJ2-2
size: -
V: TRBV5-4
D: TRBD1
DNA: TGTGCCAGCAGCAAGACAGGGGGCGTCGGGGAGCTGTTTTTT
CDR3: CASSKTGGVGELFF

J: TRBJ1-3
size: -
V: TRBV6-6
D: -
DNA: TGTGCCAGCAGTTCCCAAGACAAGCTCTCTGGAAACACCATATATTTT
CDR3: CASSSQDKLSGNTIYF

J: TRBJ1-2
size: few
V: TRBV7-6
D: TRBD1
DNA: TGTGCCAGCAGCTTATCAGGGACAGGGGGCGGAAGCTATGGCTACACCTTC
CDR3: CASSLSGTGGGSYGYTF

J: TRBJ2-5
size: few
V: TRBV9
D: TRBD2
DNA: TGTGCCAGCAGCGCAAGACTAGCGGGACGCCAAGAGACCCAGTACTTC
CDR3: CASSARLAGRQETQYF

J: TRBJ2-1
size: -
V: TRBV5-1
D: TRBD1
DNA: TGCGCCAGCAGCTTGGGACAGGGTGCCGGCAATGAGCAGTTCTTC
CDR3: CASSLGQGAGNEQFF

J: TRBJ1-2
size: -
V: TRBV5-6
D: TRBD1
DNA: TGTGCCAGCAGTTCCTACAGGGGCAACTATGGCTACACCTTC
CDR3: CASSSYRGNYGYTF

J: TRBJ2-1
size: -
V: TRBV11-2
D: -
DNA: TGTGCCAGCAGCCTTGCTCCCGGAGACCTCTCCTACAATGAGCAGTTCTTC
CDR3: CASSLAPGDLSYNEQFF

J: TRBJ2-7
size: few
V: TRBV5-3
D: TRBD1
DNA: TGTGCCAGAAGCTGGCCGTGGACAGGGTCCACCGAGCAGTACTTC
CDR3: CARSWPWTGSTEQYF

J: TRBJ1-2
size: -
V: TRBV19
D: -
DNA: TGTGCCAGTAGTATCGGACGTAGCCAGGGTGGCTACACCTTC
CDR3: CASSIGRSQGGYTF

J: TRBJ1-2
size: -
V: TRBV15
D: TRBD1
DNA: TGTGCCACCAGCAGAGGTCCGACAGGGGGCGGCTACACCTTC
CDR3: CATSRGPTGGGYTF

J: TRBJ1-2
size: -
V: TRBV28
D: -
DNA: TGTGCCAGCAGTTTAGGACATATCGGTGGCTACACCTTC
CDR3: CASSLGHIGGYTF

J: TRBJ1-1
size: -
V: TRBV25-1
D: -
DNA: TGTGCCAGCAGTGAAACGCCAGGACAGATGAACACTGAAGCTTTCTTT
CDR3: CASSETPGQMNTEAFF

J: TRBJ2-2
size: -
V: TRBV21-1
D: -
DNA: TGTGCCAGCAGCAAATCGGTCGCTAGCGGGGGCTTGAACACCGGGGAGCTGTTTTTT
CDR3: CASSKSVASGGLNTGELFF

J: TRBJ1-6
size: -
V: TRBV4-3
D: -
DNA: TGCGCCAGCAGCTTCCTCAGGGTAGGGAATTCACCCCTCCACTTT
CDR3: CASSFLRVGNSPLHF

J: TRBJ2-2
size: -
V: TRBV11-2
D: -
DNA: TGTGCCAGCAGCTTACAGACAGGAGCGCCGAACACCGGGGAGCTGTTTTTT
CDR3: CASSLQTGAPNTGELFF

J: TRBJ1-1
size: -
V: TRBV28
D: -
DNA: TGTGCCAGCAGTCGGACAATGAACACTGAAGCTTTCTTT
CDR3: CASSRTMNTEAFF

J: TRBJ2-7
size: -
V: TRBV5-1
D: -
DNA: TGCGCCAGCAGCTTAAAGACATCCTACGAGCAGTACTTC
CDR3: CASSLKTSYEQYF

J: TRBJ2-5
size: -
V: TRBV6-1
D: TRBD1
DNA: TGTGCCAGCAGTGAAGCCATTACAGGGGCCGCGACCGGGGAGACCCAGTACTTC
CDR3: CASSEAITGAATGETQYF

J: TRBJ2-7
size: -
V: TRBV19
D: -
DNA: TGTGCCAGTAGTATCCACGGACTTAACGAGCAGTACTTC
CDR3: CASSIHGLNEQYF

J: TRBJ2-1
size: few
V: TRBV11-2
D: -
DNA: TGTGCCAGCAGGCCCCCTGGTAGTTTTGCCAATGAGCAGTTCTTC
CDR3: CASRPPGSFANEQFF

J: TRBJ2-5
size: -
V: TRBV2
D: TRBD2
DNA: TGTGCCAGCAGTGATCTAGCGGGTGGGGAGACCCAGTACTTC
CDR3: CASSDLAGGETQYF

J: TRBJ2-5
size: -
V: TRBV5-8
D: TRBD1
DNA: TGTGCCAGCAGCGTGAGGACAGGGCGTAGGGGGGAGTTCGAGACCCAGTACTTC
CDR3: CASSVRTGRRGEFETQYF

J: TRBJ2-2
size: -
V: TRBV6-4
D: TRBD1
DNA: TGTGCCAGCAGATACACAGGGGGAGACACCGGGGAGCTGTTTTTT
CDR3: CASRYTGGDTGELFF

J: TRBJ2-1
size: -
V: TRBV5-6
D: -
DNA: TGTGCCAGCAGCTCGGGACTCGACAATGAGCAGTTCTTC
CDR3: CASSSGLDNEQFF

J: TRBJ2-6
size: -
V: TRBV7-9
D: TRBD1
DNA: TGTTCCAGCAGCTTTACAGGGGCGGGCCAGTCTGGGGCCAACGTCCTGACTTTC
CDR3: CSSSFTGAGQSGANVLTF

J: TRBJ1-2
size: -
V: TRBV6-1
D: TRBD1
DNA: TGTGCCAGCAGCACAGGGGGCTATGGCTACACCTTC
CDR3: CASSTGGYGYTF